This TCR beta chain was captured by sequencing in a study of T-cell memory formation after mild COVID-19. The overall study: There were largely donor-specific TCR clusters. Study-wide findings and caveats: Clones that got smaller from day 15 to 85 had even CD4/CD8, while clones growing later tipped toward CD4+. Mainly CM and EM harbored the contracting CD4+ clones; mainly EMRA harbored the CD8+ ones.

V shed 5 bases and J shed 5 bases, with 18 bases lying between them. The CDR3 extends over 15 amino acids. This clonotype came up a few times. The antigen is not known. TCRdb redid the calling of the 5' RACE reads with MiXCR, one entry per CDR3 protein. The sample has around 200,000 distinct CDR3 sequences; about 27% are singletons. The clonotype was recovered from an adult woman who had mild COVID-19 (a few samples of this study predate the infection). Cell type and time point are not known. Source material: PBMCs or a T cell subset sorted from them (not recorded which). The V call is TRBV12-3 or TRBV12-4, the J call TRBJ1-1, with D unclear. The CDR3 DNA follows: TGTGCCAGCAGTCGTTCAGGCGTTGGGTTGACTGAAGCTTTCTTT. This gives the protein CASSRSGVGLTEAFF.